Following are 7 T cell receptor beta chains from one sample sequenced in a study of blood T cell repertoires in COVID-19. Clones were sequenced by immunoSEQ multiplex PCR, and TCRdb holds only the in-frame ones, with some missing. The sample has roughly 330,000 clones, 70% to 90% seen once. Sequencing input: PBMCs or T cells enriched from blood (not recorded which). The origin of the receptors is a woman between 25 and 40 years old who had recovered from COVID-19.

In nucleotides, the CDR3 is TGTGCCAGCAGTGATCGGGGGGGGCTAAATTCACCCCTCCACTTT. Translating gives CASSDRGGLNSPLHF. The chain carries TRBV2 and TRBJ1-6, with D possibly TRBD1 on 6 matching bases. Between the trimmed V and J ends, which lost 3 bases and 7 bases, there was a span of 13 bases. The CDR3 runs to 15 residues. Germline V CDR1 and CDR2: SNHLY, FYNNEI.

The V call is TRBV29-1, the J call TRBJ1-4; no firm D call. Germline CDR1 SQVTM, CDR2 ANQGSEA. V lost 4 bases and J 3 bases, leaving 12 bases between the germline ends. The CDR3 is 14 residues long. Written as DNA, the CDR3 is TGCAGCGTTGCACCGGGTGAAGCTAATGAAAAACTGTTTTTT. Translation: CSVAPGEANEKLFF.

The chain uses TRBV4-1 and TRBJ1-5, with D tentatively TRBD1 (5 bases). Germline V gene sequence: CDR1 MGHRA, CDR2 YSYEKL. The CDR3 length is 16 residues. V gave up 0 bases and J gave up 1 base, with 10 bases separating them. This chain's CDR3 is CASSQEAGSSNQPQHF. The CDR3, as DNA: TGCGCCAGCAGCCAAGAAGCAGGGTCCAGCAATCAGCCCCAGCATTTT.

The chain joins TRBV2 to TRBJ1-2; D gene unclear. The V end lost 4 bases, the J end lost 1 base, and 7 bases lay between the germline ends. The CDR3 loop spans 13 amino acids. Per germline, CDR1 SNHLY and CDR2 FYNNEI. CDR3 loop: CASSAQINYGYTF. CDR3 DNA sequence: TGTGCCAGCAGTGCACAAATTAACTATGGCTACACCTTC.

This chain joins TRBV10-3 and TRBJ2-1, with D possibly TRBD1 on 5 matching bases. V lost 1 base and J 4 bases, leaving 14 bases between the germline ends. The CDR3 sequence is 16 residues long. CDR1 and CDR2 from the germline V gene are ENHRY and SYGVKD. The CDR3 is CAISEFSQGTYNEQFF. CDR3 sequence (DNA): TGTGCCATCAGTGAGTTTAGTCAGGGTACTTACAATGAGCAGTTCTTC.

The rearrangement uses TRBV19 and TRBJ1-2; TRBD1 matches at 7 bases. The CDR3 is 13 amino acids. Germline CDR1 is LNHDA and CDR2 is SQIVND (reference sequence). J gave up 3 bases and V 4 bases, and 2 bases lay outside the gene matches. The CDR3 loop is CASSRDSYYGYTF. The CDR3 coding sequence is TGTGCCAGTAGTAGGGACAGTTACTATGGCTACACCTTC.

The chain carries TRBV19 and TRBJ1-4; perhaps TRBD1 as D (6 bases). CDR1 and CDR2 from the germline V gene are LNHDA and SQIVND (reference sequence). V was shortened by 3 bases and J by 7 bases, with 12 bases between the two germline ends. The CDR3 covers 14 residues. DNA of the CDR3: TGTGCCAGTAGTATTCCCAGGACAGCTGAAAAACTGTTTTTT. Residues: CASSIPRTAEKLFF.